The clone carrying this T cell receptor beta chain was detected only a few times. These data originate in a study of response to subunit inactivated influenza vaccine. The CDR3 is made up of 14 amino acids. The germline V gene has CDR1 SGHDN and CDR2 FVKESK. The ends were cut back, 0 bases at V and 11 bases at J, with 11 bases in the middle. MiXCR was run by TCRdb on the RT-PCR reads, yielding one entry per CDR3 protein. The sample has around 520,000 distinct CDR3 sequences; roughly 12% are singletons. Specimen: PBMCs from blood, collected on the day of vaccination. The chain couples TRBV14 to TRBJ1-6; unclear D gene. This receptor was obtained from a man aged 45-60 years who received an inactivated influenza vaccine. The CDR3 region is CASSQENRGAPLHF. CDR3 bases: TGTGCCAGCAGCCAAGAAAACCGCGGTGCACCCCTCCACTTT.